This T cell receptor beta chain appears in the sequencing data of a study of patients and donors after allogeneic stem cell transplantation. This clonotype was seen more than once but under ten times. Via MiXCR, TCRdb re-called the RT-PCR reads, giving one row per CDR3 protein. The sample lists over 10,000 distinct CDR3 sequences, around 25% occurring once. This CDR3 spans 17 amino acids. Trimming took 5 bases from V and 5 from J; bases not matched to a gene: 16. The germline CDR1 and CDR2 sequences are SGHTA and FQGNSA. The TCR originated in a human donor who was either an allogeneic HSCT recipient or a stem cell or donor lymphocyte infusion donor (not recorded which). It is not recorded whose cells these are; they may come from a transplant donor. The sequenced sample was blood, either unsorted or a sorted T cell fraction (not recorded which). V is TRBV7-2 and J is TRBJ2-5; 8 bases are a match to TRBD1. For the CDR3, the DNA is TGTGCCAGCAGCCCTCCCGAGTATGGCAGGGGGCTGGAGACCCAGTACTTC. Translation gives CASSPPEYGRGLETQYF.